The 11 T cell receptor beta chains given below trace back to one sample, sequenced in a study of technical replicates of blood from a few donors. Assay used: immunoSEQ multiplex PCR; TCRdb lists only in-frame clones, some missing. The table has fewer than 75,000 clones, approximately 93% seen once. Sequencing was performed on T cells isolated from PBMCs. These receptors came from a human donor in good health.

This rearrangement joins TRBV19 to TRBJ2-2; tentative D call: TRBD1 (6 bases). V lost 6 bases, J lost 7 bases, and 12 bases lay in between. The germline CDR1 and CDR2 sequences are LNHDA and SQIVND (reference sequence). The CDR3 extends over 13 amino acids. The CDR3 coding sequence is TGTGCCAGTAGACAGGGATTCGGCGGGGAGCTGTTTTTT. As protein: CASRQGFGGELFF. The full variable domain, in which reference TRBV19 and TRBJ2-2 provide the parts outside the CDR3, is DGGITQSPKYLFRKEGQNVTLSCEQNLNHDAMYWYRQDPGQGLRLIYYSQIVNDFQKGDIAEGYSVSREKKESFPLTVTSAQKNPTAFYLCASRQGFGGELFFGEGSRLTVL.

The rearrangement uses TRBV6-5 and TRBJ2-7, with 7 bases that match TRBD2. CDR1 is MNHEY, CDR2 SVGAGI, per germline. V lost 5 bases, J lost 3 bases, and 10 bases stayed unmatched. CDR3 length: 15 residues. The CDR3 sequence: CASSPLPGGGYEQYF. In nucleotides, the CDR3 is TGTGCCAGCAGTCCTCTTCCGGGAGGTGGCTACGAGCAGTACTTC.

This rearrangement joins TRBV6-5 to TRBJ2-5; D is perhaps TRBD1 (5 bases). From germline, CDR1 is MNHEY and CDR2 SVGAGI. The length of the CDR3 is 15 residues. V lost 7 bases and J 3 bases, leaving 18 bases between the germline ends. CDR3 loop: CASTQRLGREETQYF. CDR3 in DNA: TGTGCCAGCACTCAGAGGTTGGGCAGGGAAGAGACCCAGTACTTC.

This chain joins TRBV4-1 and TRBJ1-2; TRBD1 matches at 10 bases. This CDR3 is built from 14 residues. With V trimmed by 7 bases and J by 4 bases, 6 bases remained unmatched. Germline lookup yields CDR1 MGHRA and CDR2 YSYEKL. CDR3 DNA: TGCGCCAGCACAGGGGACAGGGGAAGCTATGGCTACACCTTC. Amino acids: CASTGDRGSYGYTF.

CDR3 DNA: TGTGCCAGCAGTTACACGGGACTAACCACAGATACGCAGTATTTT. Its protein product is CASSYTGLTTDTQYF. The chain is built from TRBV6-5 and TRBJ2-3, with 7 bases aligning to TRBD2. Germline V gene lookup returns CDR1 MNHEY and CDR2 SVGAGI. CDR3 length equals 15 residues. Trimming at V came to 2 bases and at J to 2 bases, leaving 4 bases not matched to a gene.

The CDR3 nucleotides are TGCGCCAGCAGTAAGGCGGGAAACTATGGCTACACCTTC. This codes for CASSKAGNYGYTF. The V gene is TRBV10-1, the J gene TRBJ1-2, with D uncertain. CDR3 length: 13 amino acids. CDR1 and CDR2 (germline): WNHNN, SYGVQD (reference sequence). The V end lost 5 bases, the J end lost 2 bases, and 9 bases lay between the germline ends.

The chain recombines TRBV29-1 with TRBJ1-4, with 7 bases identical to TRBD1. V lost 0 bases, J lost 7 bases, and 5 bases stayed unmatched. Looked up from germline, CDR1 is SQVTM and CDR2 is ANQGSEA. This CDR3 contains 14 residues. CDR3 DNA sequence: TGCAGCGTTGAAGATCGGGAGGGGGCTGAAAAACTGTTTTTT. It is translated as CSVEDREGAEKLFF.

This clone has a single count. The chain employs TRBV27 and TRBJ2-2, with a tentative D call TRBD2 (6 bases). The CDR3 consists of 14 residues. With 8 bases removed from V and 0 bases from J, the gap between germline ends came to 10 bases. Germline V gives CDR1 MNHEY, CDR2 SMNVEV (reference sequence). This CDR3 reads CASQRLANTGELFF. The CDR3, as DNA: TGTGCCAGCCAAAGACTAGCGAACACCGGGGAGCTGTTTTTT.

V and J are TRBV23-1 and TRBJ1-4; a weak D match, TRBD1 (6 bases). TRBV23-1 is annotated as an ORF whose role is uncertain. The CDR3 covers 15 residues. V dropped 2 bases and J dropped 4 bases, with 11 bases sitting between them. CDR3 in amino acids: CASSQTDSCNEKLFF. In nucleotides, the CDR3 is TGCGCCAGCAGTCAAACGGACAGCTGTAATGAAAAACTGTTTTTT.

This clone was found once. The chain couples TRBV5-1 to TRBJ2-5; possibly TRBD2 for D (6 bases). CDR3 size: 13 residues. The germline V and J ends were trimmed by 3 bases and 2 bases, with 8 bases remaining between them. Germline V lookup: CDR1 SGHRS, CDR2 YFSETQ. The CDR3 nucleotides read TGCGCCAGCAGCTCGGGACTGCAAGAGACCCAGTACTTC. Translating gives CASSSGLQETQYF.

The DNA of the CDR3 is TGTGCCAGCTCACCGTCACAGGGGGCGGCTAATGAAAAACTGTTTTTT. Protein product: CASSPSQGAANEKLFF. V usage is TRBV18 and J usage is TRBJ1-4, with 9 bases identical to TRBD1. Germline-derived CDR1 and CDR2 are KGHSH and LQKENI. The V segment lost 3 bases and the J segment 3 bases; nucleotides outside the gene matches: 5. CDR3 length: 16 amino acids.